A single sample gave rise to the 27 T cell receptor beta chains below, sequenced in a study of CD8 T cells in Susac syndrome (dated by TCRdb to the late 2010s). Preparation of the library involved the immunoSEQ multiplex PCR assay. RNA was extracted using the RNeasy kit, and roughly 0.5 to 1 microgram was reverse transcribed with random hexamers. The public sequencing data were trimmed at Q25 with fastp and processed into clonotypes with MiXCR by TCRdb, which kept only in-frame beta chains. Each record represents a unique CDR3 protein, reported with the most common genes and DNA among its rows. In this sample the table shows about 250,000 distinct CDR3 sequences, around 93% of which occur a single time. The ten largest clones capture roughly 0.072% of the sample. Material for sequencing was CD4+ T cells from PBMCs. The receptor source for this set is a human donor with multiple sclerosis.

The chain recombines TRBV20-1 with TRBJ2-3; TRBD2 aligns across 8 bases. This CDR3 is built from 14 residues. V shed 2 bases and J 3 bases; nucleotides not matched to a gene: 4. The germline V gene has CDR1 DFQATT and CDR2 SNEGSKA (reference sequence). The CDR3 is CSARRGGRTDTQYF. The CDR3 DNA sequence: TGCAGTGCTAGACGCGGGGGGAGGACAGATACGCAGTATTTT.

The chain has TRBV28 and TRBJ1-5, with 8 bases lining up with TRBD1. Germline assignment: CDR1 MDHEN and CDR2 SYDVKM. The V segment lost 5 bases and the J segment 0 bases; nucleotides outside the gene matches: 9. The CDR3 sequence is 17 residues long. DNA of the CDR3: TGTGCCAGCAGTCCATACGGGACAGGCTATAGCAATCAGCCCCAGCATTTT. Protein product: CASSPYGTGYSNQPQHF.

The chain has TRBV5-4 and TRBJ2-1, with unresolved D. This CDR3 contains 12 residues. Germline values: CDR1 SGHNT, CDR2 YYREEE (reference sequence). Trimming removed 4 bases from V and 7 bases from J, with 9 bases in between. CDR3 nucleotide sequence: TGTGCCAGCAGCATAGCTGGTAATGAGCAGTTCTTC. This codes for CASSIAGNEQFF.

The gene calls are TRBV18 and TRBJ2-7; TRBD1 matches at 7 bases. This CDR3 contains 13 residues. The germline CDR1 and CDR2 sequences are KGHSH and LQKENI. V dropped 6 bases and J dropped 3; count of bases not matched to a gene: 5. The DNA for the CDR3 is TGTGCCAGCTCCCCCGGGACAGACTACGAGCAGTACTTC. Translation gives CASSPGTDYEQYF.

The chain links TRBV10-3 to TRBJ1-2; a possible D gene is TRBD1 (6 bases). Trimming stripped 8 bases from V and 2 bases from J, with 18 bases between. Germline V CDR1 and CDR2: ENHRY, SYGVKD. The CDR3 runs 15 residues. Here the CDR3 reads CAIWRGDGTNYGYTF. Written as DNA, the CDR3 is TGTGCCATCTGGCGAGGGGACGGGACAAACTATGGCTACACCTTC.

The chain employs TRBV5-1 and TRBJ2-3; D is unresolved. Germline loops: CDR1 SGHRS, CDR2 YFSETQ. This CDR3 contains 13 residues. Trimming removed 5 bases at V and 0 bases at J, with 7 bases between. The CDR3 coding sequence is TGCGCCAGCAGACGAACTAGCACAGATACGCAGTATTTT. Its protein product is CASRRTSTDTQYF.

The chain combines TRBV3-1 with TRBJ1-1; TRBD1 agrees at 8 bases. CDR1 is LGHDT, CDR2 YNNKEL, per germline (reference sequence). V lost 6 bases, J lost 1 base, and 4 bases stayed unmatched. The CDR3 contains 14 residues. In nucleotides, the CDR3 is TGTGCCAGCAGGGACCAGGGGGCGAACACTGAAGCTTTCTTT. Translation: CASRDQGANTEAFF.

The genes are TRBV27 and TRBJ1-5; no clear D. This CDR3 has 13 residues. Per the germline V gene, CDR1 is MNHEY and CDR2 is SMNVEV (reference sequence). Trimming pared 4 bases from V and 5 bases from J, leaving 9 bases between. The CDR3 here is CASSYTEDQPQHF. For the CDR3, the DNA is TGTGCCAGCAGTTATACGGAGGATCAGCCCCAGCATTTT.

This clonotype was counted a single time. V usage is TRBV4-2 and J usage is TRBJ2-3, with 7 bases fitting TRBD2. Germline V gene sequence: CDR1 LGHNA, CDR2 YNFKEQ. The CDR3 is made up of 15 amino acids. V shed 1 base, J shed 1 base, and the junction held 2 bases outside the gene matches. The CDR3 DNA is TGTGCCAGCAGCCAAGTTACTAGCGGCACAGATACGCAGTATTTT. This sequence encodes CASSQVTSGTDTQYF.

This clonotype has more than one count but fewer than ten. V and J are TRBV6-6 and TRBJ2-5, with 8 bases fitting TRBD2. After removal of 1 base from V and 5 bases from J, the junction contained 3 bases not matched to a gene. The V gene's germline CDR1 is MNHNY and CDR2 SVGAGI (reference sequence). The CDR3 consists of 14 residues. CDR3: CASSYLSGGETQYF. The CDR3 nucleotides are TGTGCCAGCAGTTACTTGTCGGGAGGGGAGACCCAGTACTTC.

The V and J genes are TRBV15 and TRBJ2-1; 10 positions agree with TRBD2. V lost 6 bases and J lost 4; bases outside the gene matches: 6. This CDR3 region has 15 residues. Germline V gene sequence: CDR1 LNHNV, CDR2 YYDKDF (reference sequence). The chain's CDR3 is CATRSLLAGYNEQFF. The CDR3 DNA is TGTGCCACCAGGTCATTACTAGCGGGGTACAATGAGCAGTTCTTC.

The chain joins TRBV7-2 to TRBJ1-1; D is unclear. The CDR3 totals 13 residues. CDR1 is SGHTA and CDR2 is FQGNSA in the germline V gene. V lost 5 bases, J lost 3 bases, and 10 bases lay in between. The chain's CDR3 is CASSTTPYTEAFF. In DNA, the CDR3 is TGTGCCAGCAGCACGACCCCATACACTGAAGCTTTCTTT.

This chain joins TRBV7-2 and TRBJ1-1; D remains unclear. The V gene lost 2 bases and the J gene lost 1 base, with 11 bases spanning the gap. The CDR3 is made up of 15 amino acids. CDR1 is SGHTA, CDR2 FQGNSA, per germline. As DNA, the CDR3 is TGTGCCAGCAGCTTATTCGGAGGAACGAACACTGAAGCTTTCTTT. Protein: CASSLFGGTNTEAFF.

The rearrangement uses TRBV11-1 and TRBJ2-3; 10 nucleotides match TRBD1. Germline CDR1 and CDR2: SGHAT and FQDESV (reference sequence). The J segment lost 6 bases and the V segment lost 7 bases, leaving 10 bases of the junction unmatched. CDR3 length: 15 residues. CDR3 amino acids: CASTPGQGFSDTQYF. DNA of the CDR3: TGTGCCAGCACCCCGGGACAGGGGTTCTCGGATACGCAGTATTTT.

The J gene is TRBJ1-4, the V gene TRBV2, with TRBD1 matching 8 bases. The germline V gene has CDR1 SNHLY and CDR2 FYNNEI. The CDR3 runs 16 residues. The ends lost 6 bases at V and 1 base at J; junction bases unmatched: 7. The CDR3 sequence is CASSLDRAGTNEKLFF. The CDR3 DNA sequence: TGTGCCAGCAGCCTGGACAGGGCAGGAACTAATGAAAAACTGTTTTTT.

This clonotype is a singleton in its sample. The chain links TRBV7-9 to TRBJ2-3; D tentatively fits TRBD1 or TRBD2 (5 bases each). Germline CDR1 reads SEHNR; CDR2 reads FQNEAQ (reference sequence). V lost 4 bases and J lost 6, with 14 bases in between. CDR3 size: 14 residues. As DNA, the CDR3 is TGTGCCAGCAGCTCCGGGACCTATGGGGATACGCAGTATTTT. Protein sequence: CASSSGTYGDTQYF.

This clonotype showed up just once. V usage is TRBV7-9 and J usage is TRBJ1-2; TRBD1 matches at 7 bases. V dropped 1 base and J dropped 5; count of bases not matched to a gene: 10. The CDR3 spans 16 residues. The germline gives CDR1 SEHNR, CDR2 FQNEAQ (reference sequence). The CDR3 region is CASSLERGRGSYGYTF. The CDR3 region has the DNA TGTGCCAGCAGCTTAGAGCGCGGCAGGGGGAGTTATGGCTACACCTTC.

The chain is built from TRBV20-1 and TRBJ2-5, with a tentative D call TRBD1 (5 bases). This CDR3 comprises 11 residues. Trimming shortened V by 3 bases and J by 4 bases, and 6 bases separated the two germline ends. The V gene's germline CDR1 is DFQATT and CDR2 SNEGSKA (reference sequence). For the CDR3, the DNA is TGCAGTGCTAGCCAGGGAGAGACCCAGTACTTC. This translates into CSASQGETQYF.

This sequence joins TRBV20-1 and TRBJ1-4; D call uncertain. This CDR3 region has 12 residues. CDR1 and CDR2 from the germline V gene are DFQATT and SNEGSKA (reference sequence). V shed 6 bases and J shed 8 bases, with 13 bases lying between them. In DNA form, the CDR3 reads TGCAGTGCCAAGGCGGGTGGGGAAAAACTGTTTTTT. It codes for CSAKAGGEKLFF.

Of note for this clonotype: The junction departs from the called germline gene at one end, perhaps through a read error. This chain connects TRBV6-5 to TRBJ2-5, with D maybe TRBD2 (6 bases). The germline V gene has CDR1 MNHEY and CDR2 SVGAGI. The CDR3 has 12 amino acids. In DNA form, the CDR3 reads TGTGCCAGCAAATCCTCGGGGGAGACCCAGTGCTTC. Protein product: CASKSSGETQCF.

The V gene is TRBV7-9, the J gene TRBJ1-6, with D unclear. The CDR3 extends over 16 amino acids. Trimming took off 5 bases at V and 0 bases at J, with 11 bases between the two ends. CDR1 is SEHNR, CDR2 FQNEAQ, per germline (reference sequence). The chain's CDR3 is CASSPTASSYNSPLHF. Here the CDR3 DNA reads TGTGCCAGCAGCCCGACGGCAAGCTCCTATAATTCACCCCTCCACTTT.

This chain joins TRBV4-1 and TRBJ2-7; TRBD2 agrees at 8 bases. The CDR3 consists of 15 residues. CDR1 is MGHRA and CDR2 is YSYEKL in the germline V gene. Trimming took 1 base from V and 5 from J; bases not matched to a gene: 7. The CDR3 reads CASSQGVSGRDEQYV. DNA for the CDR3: TGCGCCAGCAGCCAAGGGGTCAGCGGGAGAGACGAGCAGTACGTC.

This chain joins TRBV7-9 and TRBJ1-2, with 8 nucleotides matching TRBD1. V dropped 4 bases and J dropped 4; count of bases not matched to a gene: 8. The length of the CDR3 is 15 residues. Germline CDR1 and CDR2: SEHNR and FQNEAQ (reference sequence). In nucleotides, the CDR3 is TGTGCCAGCAGCTCCGGCCGGGACAGGAGCTATGGCTACACCTTC. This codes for CASSSGRDRSYGYTF. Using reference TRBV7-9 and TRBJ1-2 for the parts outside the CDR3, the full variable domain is DTGVSQNPRHKITKRGQNVTFRCDPISEHNRLYWYRQTLGQGPEFLTYFQNEAQLEKSRLLSDRFSAERPKGSFSTLEIQRTEQGDSAMYLCASSSGRDRSYGYTFGSGTRLTVV.

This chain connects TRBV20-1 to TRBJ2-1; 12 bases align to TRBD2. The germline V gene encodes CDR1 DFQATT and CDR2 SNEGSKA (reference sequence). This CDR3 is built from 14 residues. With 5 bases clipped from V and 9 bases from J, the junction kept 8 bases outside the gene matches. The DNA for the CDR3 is TGCAGTGCTTCCCCGGGACTAGCGGGCCGTGAGCAGTTCTTC. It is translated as CSASPGLAGREQFF.

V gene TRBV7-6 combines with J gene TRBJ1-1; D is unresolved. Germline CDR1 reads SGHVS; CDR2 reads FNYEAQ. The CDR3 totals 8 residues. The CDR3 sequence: CADAEAFF. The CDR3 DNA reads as TGTGCTGATGCTGAAGCTTTCTTT.

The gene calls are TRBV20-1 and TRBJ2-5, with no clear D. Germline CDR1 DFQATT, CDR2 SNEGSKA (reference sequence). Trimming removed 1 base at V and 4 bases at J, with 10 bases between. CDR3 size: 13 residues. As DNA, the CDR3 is TGCAGTGCTAGAGTGTCCCTTCGAGAGACCCAGTACTTC. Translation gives CSARVSLRETQYF.

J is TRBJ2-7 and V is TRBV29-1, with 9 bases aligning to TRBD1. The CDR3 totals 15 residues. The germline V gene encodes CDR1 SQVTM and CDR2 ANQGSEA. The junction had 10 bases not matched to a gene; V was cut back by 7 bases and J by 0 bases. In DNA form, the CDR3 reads TGCAGCGCCAGATCCGGGACAGGGAGCTCCTACGAGCAGTACTTC. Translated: CSARSGTGSSYEQYF.